The 20 T cell receptor beta chains below were found in one sample sequenced in a study of shared clonotypes between healthy human individuals. Data came from immunoSEQ multiplex PCR; TCRdb stores just in-frame clones and leaves some out. The sample holds about 2 million clones; 85% to 95% are singletons and the top ten take 0.1% to 0.15%. The sequencing input was naive CD4+ T cells sorted from blood. This sample's subset: CD45RA+ positively selected. All receptors come from a man aged 18 to 29 in good health.

This clone occurred once. Other DNA sequences in the sample encode the same CDR3. The gene calls are TRBV9 and TRBJ1-1; 7 nucleotides agree with TRBD1. The CDR3 loop spans 13 amino acids. Germline loops: CDR1 SGDLS, CDR2 YYNGEE. The V gene end was trimmed by 3 bases and the J gene end by 5 bases; junction bases not matched to a gene: 4. CDR3 loop: CASSGTGVTEAFF. The CDR3 DNA reads TGTGCCAGCAGCGGTACAGGGGTTACTGAAGCTTTCTTT.

The V gene is TRBV11-2, the J gene TRBJ1-1; D call uncertain. The CDR3 sequence is 14 residues long. Trimming removed 1 base from V and 2 bases from J, with 8 bases in between. CDR1 is SGHAT, CDR2 FQNNGV, per germline. CDR3 nucleotide sequence: TGTGCCAGCAGCTTAGGCCCAGCCAACACTGAAGCTTTCTTT. Translating gives CASSLGPANTEAFF.

The rearrangement links TRBV6-4 to TRBJ2-2; D is perhaps TRBD2 (5 bases). This CDR3 comprises 15 residues. Trimming pared 0 bases from V and 6 bases from J, leaving 11 bases between. The germline V gene encodes CDR1 MRHNA and CDR2 SNTAGT. This chain's CDR3 is CASSDSIGRAGELFF. Here the CDR3 DNA reads TGTGCCAGCAGTGACTCGATTGGGCGGGCCGGGGAGCTGTTTTTT.

This chain links TRBV5-5 with TRBJ1-2; D perhaps matches TRBD1 (6 bases). The V end was cut by 6 bases, the J end by 3 bases, with 15 bases between. CDR1 SGHKS and CDR2 YYEKEE come from the germline V gene (reference sequence). The CDR3 runs to 14 residues. In DNA form, the CDR3 reads TGTGCCAGCACCCCCGCAGGGGAGTACTATGGCTACACCTTC. Protein product: CASTPAGEYYGYTF.

The chain couples TRBV9 to TRBJ2-3; either TRBD1 or TRBD2 may fit D (6 bases each). V lost 3 bases and J 6 bases, leaving 11 bases between the germline ends. The germline gives CDR1 SGDLS, CDR2 YYNGEE. This CDR3 has 13 residues. DNA of the CDR3: TGTGCCAGCAGCGCCGGAGGGGGGGATACGCAGTATTTT. Amino acids: CASSAGGGDTQYF.

The chain is built from TRBV5-1 and TRBJ2-3; the match to TRBD2 covers 10 bases. The CDR3 is 16 amino acids. The trim removed 4 bases at V and 0 bases at J, leaving 5 bases unmatched. The germline V gene has CDR1 SGHRS and CDR2 YFSETQ. The CDR3 is CASSTGTSDSTDTQYF. DNA for the CDR3: TGCGCCAGCAGCACCGGGACTAGCGATAGCACAGATACGCAGTATTTT.

The V call is TRBV5-4, the J call TRBJ2-7; 7 bases are a match to TRBD1. V was pared by 4 bases and J by 7 bases, with 8 bases of the junction left unmatched. Germline values: CDR1 SGHNT, CDR2 YYREEE (reference sequence). CDR3 size: 13 residues. The CDR3 nucleotides read TGTGCCAGCAGCGAGGGACAGACGAGGGAGCAGTACTTC. This encodes CASSEGQTREQYF.

This clone was counted ten times or more. The chain has TRBV5-1 and TRBJ2-7; D is unclear. Deletions cut 3 bases from V and 3 bases from J, with 10 bases between. Germline CDR1 and CDR2: SGHRS and YFSETQ. This CDR3 spans 13 amino acids. This CDR3 is CASSWRSLYEQYF. The CDR3, as DNA: TGCGCCAGCAGCTGGAGAAGTCTCTACGAGCAGTACTTC.

This clone was seen a few times. J is TRBJ2-7 and V is TRBV6-5; D not resolved. V lost 11 bases, J lost 6 bases, and 14 bases lay in between. Germline lookup yields CDR1 MNHEY and CDR2 SVGAGI. This CDR3 contains 11 residues. The CDR3, as DNA: TGTGCCTCAGCCCAGGCCGGCGAGCAGTACTTC. Translated, it gives CASAQAGEQYF.

The chain links TRBV6-5 to TRBJ2-1, with D unclear. Germline CDR1 reads MNHEY; CDR2 reads SVGAGI. V lost 4 bases and J lost 9, with 7 bases in between. The CDR3 consists of 11 residues. In DNA, the CDR3 is TGTGCCAGCAGTTGGGGTATTGAGCAGTTCTTC. Its translation is CASSWGIEQFF.

The chain combines TRBV30 with TRBJ1-4, with D perhaps matching TRBD1 (5 bases). The length of the CDR3 is 10 residues. V was clipped by 8 bases and J by 8 bases, with 9 bases between them. Per germline, CDR1 GTSNPN and CDR2 SVGIG (reference sequence). The CDR3 sequence: CAGAGEKLFF. CDR3 DNA: TGTGCCGGGGCTGGAGAAAAACTGTTTTTT.

The rearrangement joins TRBV5-5 to TRBJ1-5; D unresolved. This CDR3 contains 14 residues. V lost 7 bases to trimming and J lost 0 bases, with 11 bases between them. Looked up from germline, CDR1 is SGHKS and CDR2 is YYEKEE (reference sequence). CDR3 nucleotides: TGTGCCAGCGCCACAGAGATTAGCAATCAGCCCCAGCATTTT. This codes for CASATEISNQPQHF.

This sequence joins TRBV2 and TRBJ2-2, with D perhaps TRBD2 (6 bases). The germline gives CDR1 SNHLY, CDR2 FYNNEI. CDR3 length: 11 amino acids. Trimming left V 8 bases short and J 13 bases short, with 14 bases between. The CDR3: CASGGSPRLFF. Written as DNA, the CDR3 is TGTGCCAGCGGGGGGAGCCCCAGGCTGTTTTTT.

The J gene is TRBJ2-7, the V gene TRBV18, with 9 bases identical to TRBD1. The CDR3 covers 17 residues. With 1 base clipped from V and 2 bases from J, the junction kept 9 bases outside the gene matches. Germline lookup yields CDR1 KGHSH and CDR2 LQKENI. The CDR3 DNA reads as TGTGCCAGCTCACCACTCGGGACAGGGATAAGTACCTACGAGCAGTACTTC. It encodes CASSPLGTGISTYEQYF.

This clone was counted once. The chain recombines TRBV7-2 with TRBJ2-7; 9 nucleotides agree with TRBD2. The CDR3 extends over 16 amino acids. Per the germline V gene, CDR1 is SGHTA and CDR2 is FQGNSA. J was trimmed by 3 bases and V by 2 bases; bases with no gene match: 8. The CDR3 bases are TGTGCCAGCAGCTTAAAGGCGGGGGGGAACATCTACGAGCAGTACTTC. It codes for CASSLKAGGNIYEQYF.

This chain uses TRBV7-8 with TRBJ2-7; TRBD1 matches at 9 bases. This CDR3 contains 16 residues. CDR1 SGHVS and CDR2 FQNEAQ come from the germline V gene. V shed 1 base, J shed 2 bases, and the junction held 6 bases outside the gene matches. The chain's CDR3 is CASSLGGGDRAYEQYF. The CDR3 nucleotides read TGTGCCAGCAGCTTAGGGGGTGGGGACAGGGCCTACGAGCAGTACTTC.

There are a few counts of this clone. The sample carries other DNA sequences with the same CDR3. The chain joins TRBV18 to TRBJ1-1; 8 bases line up with TRBD1. The CDR3 covers 14 residues. Trimming cost V 3 bases and J 1 base; bases outside gene matches: 1. Germline assignment: CDR1 KGHSH and CDR2 LQKENI. Here the CDR3 reads CASSPDRANTEAFF. CDR3 nucleotides: TGTGCCAGCTCACCGGACAGGGCGAACACTGAAGCTTTCTTT.

V gene TRBV5-1 combines with J gene TRBJ2-7; perhaps TRBD1 as D (6 bases). Germline V CDR1 and CDR2: SGHRS, YFSETQ. CDR3 length equals 15 residues. V shed 4 bases and J shed 4 bases, with 18 bases lying between them. The CDR3 sequence is CASSPTIGQTYEQYF. DNA for the CDR3: TGCGCCAGCAGCCCAACGATCGGACAGACTTACGAGCAGTACTTC.

The genes are TRBV11-2 and TRBJ2-4; maybe TRBD1 (5 bases). Germline CDR1 reads SGHAT; CDR2 reads FQNNGV. There are 13 residues in the CDR3. Trimming removed 5 bases from V and 8 bases from J, with 13 bases in between. The CDR3 protein is CASSATDLDIQYF. CDR3 DNA sequence: TGTGCCAGCAGCGCGACAGATCTGGACATTCAGTACTTC.

The chain is built from TRBV11-2 and TRBJ2-7; 10 positions match TRBD2. V shed 2 bases and J 5 bases; nucleotides not matched to a gene: 9. This CDR3 has 16 residues. Germline V lookup: CDR1 SGHAT, CDR2 FQNNGV. CDR3 in amino acids: CASSLRAGLALDEQYF. The CDR3 region has the DNA TGTGCCAGCAGCTTAAGGGCGGGACTAGCGTTAGACGAGCAGTACTTC.